Each of the 26 T cell receptor beta chains below was sequenced from the same sample in a study of CD4 T cells in relation to SARS-CoV-2 and coronaviruses. Repertoires were generated with immunoSEQ multiplex PCR, while TCRdb's copy carries only in-frame clones and drops some. The sample lists tens of thousands of clones, roughly 93% occurring once. Unexposed donor CD4+ T cells date from 2011-2018, before the COVID-19 pandemic. Sequenced material: naive CD4+ T cells from PBMCs. Subset indicated: naive CD4+ T cells isolated by negative enrichment. These receptors all stem from a human donor in good health.

The rearrangement joins TRBV7-3 to TRBJ1-2; 11 positions agree with TRBD1. Germline V CDR1 and CDR2: SGHTA, FQGTGA. With 5 bases clipped from V and 3 bases from J, the junction kept 8 bases outside the gene matches. The length of the CDR3 is 16 residues. The chain's CDR3 is CASSPGPGQGDYGYTF. The CDR3 coding sequence is TGTGCCAGCAGCCCCGGCCCGGGACAGGGGGACTATGGCTACACCTTC.

The rearrangement uses TRBV27 and TRBJ2-5; D ambiguous. This CDR3 is built from 12 residues. Germline V gene sequence: CDR1 MNHEY, CDR2 SMNVEV (reference sequence). V shed 3 bases and J shed 3 bases, with 5 bases lying between them. The CDR3 region is CASSLGEETQYF. CDR3 DNA: TGTGCCAGCAGTTTGGGTGAAGAGACCCAGTACTTC.

The chain couples TRBV30 to TRBJ1-2; perhaps TRBD1 as D (6 bases). CDR1 GTSNPN and CDR2 SVGIG come from the germline V gene (reference sequence). The CDR3 runs to 14 residues. Between the trimmed V and J ends, which lost 0 bases and 3 bases, there was a span of 11 bases. The CDR3 protein is CAWSVNRADYGYTF. DNA of the CDR3: TGTGCCTGGAGTGTTAACAGGGCGGACTATGGCTACACCTTC.

CDR3 nucleotides: TGTGCCAGCAGCGTTACAGCGAACTATGGCTACACCTTC. Translating it yields CASSVTANYGYTF. This rearrangement joins TRBV7-9 to TRBJ1-2; D unclear. The germline V gene has CDR1 SEHNR and CDR2 FQNEAQ (reference sequence). Between the trimmed V and J ends, which lost 5 bases and 2 bases, there was a span of 9 bases. The CDR3 sequence is 13 residues long. The full variable domain, completed using reference TRBV7-9 and TRBJ1-2, is DTGVSQNPRHKITKRGQNVTFRCDPISEHNRLYWYRQTLGQGPEFLTYFQNEAQLEKSRLLSDRFSAERPKGSFSTLEIQRTEQGDSAMYLCASSVTANYGYTFGSGTRLTVV.

This clone showed up just once. The chain combines TRBV7-6 with TRBJ1-1, with 8 bases identical to TRBD1. This CDR3 is 16 amino acids long. The V segment lost 2 bases and the J segment 2 bases; nucleotides outside the gene matches: 7. Germline V gene sequence: CDR1 SGHVS, CDR2 FNYEAQ. The CDR3 region has the DNA TGTGCCAGCAGCTTATTACAGGGGGGGGTAAACACTGAAGCTTTCTTT. Its translation is CASSLLQGGVNTEAFF.

The CDR3 protein is CASTGTGDTGELFF. In DNA form, the CDR3 reads TGTGCCAGTACCGGGACAGGGGATACCGGGGAGCTGTTTTTT. The chain links TRBV19 to TRBJ2-2, with TRBD1 identical over 10 bases. Germline values: CDR1 LNHDA, CDR2 SQIVND (reference sequence). This CDR3 has 14 amino acids. Losses at the gene ends were 7 bases for V and 5 bases for J; bases not matched to a gene: 4.

V gene TRBV2 combines with J gene TRBJ2-2; the D is unclear. Trimming took 6 bases from V and 0 from J, leaving 8 bases between them. The CDR3 loop spans 14 amino acids. Germline V gene data show CDR1 as SNHLY and CDR2 as FYNNEI. CDR3 in amino acids: CASRGMTNTGELFF. Here the CDR3 DNA reads TGTGCCAGCAGGGGGATGACGAACACCGGGGAGCTGTTTTTT.

V usage is TRBV27 and J usage is TRBJ2-1; TRBD2 might be the D (6 bases). This CDR3 comprises 16 residues. The V gene lost 3 bases and the J gene lost 4 bases, with 16 bases spanning the gap. In germline, CDR1 is MNHEY, CDR2 SMNVEV (reference sequence). This CDR3 reads CASSFERRASYNEQFF. The CDR3 bases are TGTGCCAGCAGTTTCGAGAGGAGGGCCTCTTACAATGAGCAGTTCTTC.

V usage is TRBV18 and J usage is TRBJ1-5; D uncertain. The CDR3 length is 17 residues. Germline V gene data show CDR1 as KGHSH and CDR2 as LQKENI. Trimming shortened V by 4 bases and J by 3 bases, and 19 bases separated the two germline ends. The CDR3 DNA follows: TGTGCCAGCTCACTACTCCCCCGTGCTGCGGCCAATCAGCCCCAGCATTTT. It translates to CASSLLPRAAANQPQHF.

The chain combines TRBV5-1 with TRBJ1-4; D unresolved. This CDR3 is 13 amino acids long. Germline values: CDR1 SGHRS, CDR2 YFSETQ. V was clipped by 2 bases and J by 6 bases, with 8 bases between them. The CDR3 spells CASSFNRDEKLFF. In DNA form, the CDR3 reads TGCGCCAGCAGCTTCAACCGAGATGAAAAACTGTTTTTT.

The rearrangement uses TRBV5-1 and TRBJ2-3; D may be TRBD1 (5 bases). This CDR3 is built from 18 residues. The germline V gene has CDR1 SGHRS and CDR2 YFSETQ. Trimming left V 3 bases short and J 0 bases short, with 20 bases between. DNA for the CDR3: TGCGCCAGCAGCTCCAGGCCCCGGGCAGGGCAAAGCACAGATACGCAGTATTTT. It specifies CASSSRPRAGQSTDTQYF.

The chain combines TRBV19 with TRBJ2-5, with D uncertain. Germline assignment: CDR1 LNHDA and CDR2 SQIVND (reference sequence). V dropped 3 bases and J dropped 5 bases, with 4 bases sitting between them. The CDR3 spans 11 residues. The DNA for the CDR3 is TGTGCCAGTAGTATTGCGGAGACCCAGTACTTC. This gives the protein CASSIAETQYF.

V usage is TRBV28 and J usage is TRBJ2-4; D might be TRBD1 or TRBD2, each matching 6 bases. Germline CDR1 reads MDHEN; CDR2 reads SYDVKM. CDR3 length equals 16 residues. Trimming shortened V by 5 bases and J by 1 base, and 15 bases separated the two germline ends. The chain's CDR3 is CASSPTGAAAKNIQYF. The DNA of the CDR3 is TGTGCCAGCAGTCCCACGGGGGCAGCGGCCAAAAACATTCAGTACTTC.

This chain joins TRBV11-2 and TRBJ1-2, with unresolved D. CDR3 size: 15 residues. CDR1 and CDR2 from the germline V gene are SGHAT and FQNNGV. V lost 5 bases and J lost 0, with 13 bases in between. As DNA, the CDR3 is TGTGCCAGCAGCCCCTTAGGAGGTCCTAACTATGGCTACACCTTC. Protein product: CASSPLGGPNYGYTF.

This chain links TRBV7-8 with TRBJ2-5, with TRBD2 as a possible D gene (5 bases). The CDR3 covers 18 residues. Per germline, CDR1 SGHVS and CDR2 FQNEAQ. V gave up 5 bases and J gave up 2 bases, with 24 bases separating them. The CDR3, as DNA: TGTGCCAGCAGCCCGTCCGGAGTAAGGGCTAGCAGGCAAGAGACCCAGTACTTC. This codes for CASSPSGVRASRQETQYF.

This sequence joins TRBV2 and TRBJ1-2; 9 bases agree with TRBD1. The CDR3 spans 14 residues. CDR1 and CDR2 (germline): SNHLY, FYNNEI. V gave up 4 bases and J gave up 0 bases; unmatched junction bases: 0. The CDR3 sequence: CASSGQGANYGYTF. The CDR3 nucleotides are TGTGCCAGCAGTGGACAGGGGGCTAACTATGGCTACACCTTC. The whole variable domain, filled in from reference TRBV2 and TRBJ1-2, reads EPEVTQTPSHQVTQMGQEVILRCVPISNHLYFYWYRQILGQKVEFLVSFYNNEISEKSEIFDDQFSVERPDGSNFTLKIRSTKLEDSAMYFCASSGQGANYGYTFGSGTRLTVV.

The chain joins TRBV7-9 to TRBJ2-3; TRBD1 matches 8 bases. Germline-derived CDR1 and CDR2 are SEHNR and FQNEAQ (reference sequence). CDR3 length: 15 amino acids. The V segment lost 4 bases and the J segment 3 bases; nucleotides outside the gene matches: 6. The CDR3 region is CASSSTGDGTDTQYF. In DNA form, the CDR3 reads TGTGCCAGCAGCTCGACAGGGGATGGGACAGATACGCAGTATTTT.

The rearrangement joins TRBV5-1 to TRBJ2-1, with 14 bases that match TRBD2. Germline CDR1 SGHRS, CDR2 YFSETQ. There are 16 residues in the CDR3. J gave up 7 bases and V 3 bases, and 6 bases lay outside the gene matches. In DNA, the CDR3 is TGCGCCAGCAGCTATTCCGGGACTAGCGGGAGTAATGAGCAGTTCTTC. It translates to CASSYSGTSGSNEQFF.

The count of this clone is one. J is TRBJ1-1 and V is TRBV28; a possible D gene is TRBD1 (5 bases). Germline lookup yields CDR1 MDHEN and CDR2 SYDVKM. This CDR3 has 15 residues. The ends were cut back, 3 bases at V and 9 bases at J, with 20 bases in the middle. The CDR3 DNA reads TGTGCCAGCAGTTTGTTAACCGGGGACGACCCGAAAGCTTTCTTT. This translates into CASSLLTGDDPKAFF.

The chain links TRBV5-1 to TRBJ1-1, with 10 bases aligning to TRBD1. V lost 4 bases, J lost 0 bases, and 6 bases stayed unmatched. There are 16 residues in the CDR3. From germline, CDR1 is SGHRS and CDR2 YFSETQ. The chain's CDR3 is CASSLGTGDMNTEAFF. DNA for the CDR3: TGCGCCAGCAGCCTCGGGACAGGGGATATGAACACTGAAGCTTTCTTT.

The chain has TRBV7-2 and TRBJ1-2; D is possibly TRBD1 (6 bases). Germline CDR1 and CDR2: SGHTA and FQGNSA. The CDR3 is 14 amino acids. V dropped 5 bases and J dropped 2 bases, with 12 bases sitting between them. CDR3 in DNA: TGTGCCAGCAGCCTGGACAGATGGAACTATGGCTACACCTTC. As protein: CASSLDRWNYGYTF.

The gene calls are TRBV11-2 and TRBJ1-3; D gene uncertain. In germline, CDR1 is SGHAT, CDR2 FQNNGV. This CDR3 has 14 amino acids. V lost 4 bases and J 4 bases, leaving 11 bases between the germline ends. The CDR3 DNA sequence: TGTGCCAGCAGCTCCACCCGAGGGGGAAACACCATATATTTT. Its protein is CASSSTRGGNTIYF.

The rearrangement links TRBV7-3 to TRBJ2-2; tentatively, D is TRBD1 (6 bases). The V and J ends lost 2 bases and 6 bases respectively, with 16 bases between them. The CDR3 spans 16 residues. Per germline, CDR1 SGHTA and CDR2 FQGTGA. The CDR3 DNA follows: TGTGCCAGCAGCTTAGAGGGGACATGGATGTCCGGGGAGCTGTTTTTT. It specifies CASSLEGTWMSGELFF.

The V and J genes are TRBV6-5 and TRBJ2-1, with TRBD1 identical over 8 bases. The CDR3 contains 14 residues. The trim removed 6 bases at V and 1 base at J, leaving 2 bases unmatched. Germline assignment: CDR1 MNHEY and CDR2 SVGAGI. Written as DNA, the CDR3 is TGTGCCAGCAGGAGACAGGGGTCCTACAATGAGCAGTTCTTC. It encodes CASRRQGSYNEQFF.

The chain joins TRBV6-5 to TRBJ2-3; 10 nucleotides line up with TRBD2. CDR3 length: 15 residues. Germline V gene lookup returns CDR1 MNHEY and CDR2 SVGAGI. The ends lost 1 base at V and 4 bases at J; junction bases unmatched: 2. The CDR3 is CASSYLAGGSDTQYF. CDR3 sequence (DNA): TGTGCCAGCAGTTACTTAGCGGGGGGCTCAGATACGCAGTATTTT.

This chain links TRBV28 with TRBJ1-4; TRBD1 is a possible D gene (5 bases). V lost 2 bases to trimming and J lost 4 bases, with 8 bases between them. From germline, CDR1 is MDHEN and CDR2 SYDVKM. The CDR3 covers 14 residues. CDR3 sequence (DNA): TGTGCCAGCAGTTTACAGGGATTTAATGAAAAACTGTTTTTT. Encoded protein: CASSLQGFNEKLFF.